The 21 T cell receptor beta chains below all came from one sample that was sequenced in a study of PD-L1 blockade in urothelial cancer. Regarding time point: pretreatment peripheral blood. Produced via immunoSEQ multiplex PCR; TCRdb's table is partial and in-frame only. This table holds tens of thousands of clones, roughly 79% found once. The specimen comprised PBMCs, sampled around atezolizumab (anti-PD-L1) treatment. Receptor source: a man aged 65 to 79 with urothelial cancer.

The chain couples TRBV19 to TRBJ1-2; possible D gene TRBD1, 5 bases. The V gene's germline CDR1 is LNHDA and CDR2 SQIVND (reference sequence). This CDR3 comprises 15 residues. The V end was cut by 5 bases, the J end by 3 bases, with 16 bases between. The CDR3 nucleotides read TGTGCCAGTAGTCCCCCGGCAGGGTCAGACTATGGCTACACCTTC. This codes for CASSPPAGSDYGYTF.

The chain employs TRBV11-3 and TRBJ2-1; the match to TRBD2 covers 8 bases. The ends lost 6 bases at V and 0 bases at J; junction bases unmatched: 4. CDR3 size: 15 residues. Germline assignment: CDR1 SGHNT and CDR2 YENEEA. CDR3 sequence (DNA): TGTGCCAGCAGTACCGGGACTAGCTCCTACAATGAGCAGTTCTTC. Its protein is CASSTGTSSYNEQFF.

CDR3 coding DNA: TGTGCCAGTAGTATAGAGAGTGAGGGACATATGTACACCTTC. It translates to CASSIESEGHMYTF. This chain uses TRBV19 with TRBJ1-2; a weak D match, TRBD1 (6 bases). The CDR3 is 14 amino acids. Trimming cost V 0 bases and J 11 bases, with 16 bases left between them. Germline V lookup: CDR1 LNHDA, CDR2 SQIVND (reference sequence).

The J gene is TRBJ2-1, the V gene TRBV11-1, with 7 positions matching TRBD2. Trimming took 2 bases from V and 10 from J; bases not matched to a gene: 8. Germline CDR1 is SGHAT and CDR2 is FQDESV (reference sequence). This CDR3 has 14 residues. The DNA of the CDR3 is TGTGCCAGCAGCTTAAGGTTGGGGAGGGACGAGCAGTTCTTC. Its translation: CASSLRLGRDEQFF.

This clone has only one observation. The chain has TRBV7-8 and TRBJ2-3; 7 nucleotides align to TRBD2. The CDR3 is 14 amino acids. Unmatched junction bases numbered 2, after V lost 2 bases and J lost 3 bases. Germline CDR1 and CDR2: SGHVS and FQNEAQ. CDR3 amino acids: CASSLTAGTDTQYF. CDR3 DNA: TGTGCCAGCAGCTTAACAGCGGGGACAGATACGCAGTATTTT.

The J gene is TRBJ1-4, the V gene TRBV6-1; D ambiguous. The CDR3 contains 17 residues. CDR1 is MNHNS and CDR2 is SASEGT in the germline V gene. V lost 0 bases, J lost 1 base, and 12 bases lay in between. CDR3 nucleotide sequence: TGTGCCAGCAGTGAAGCGAGGTACGCTAGAACTAATGAAAAACTGTTTTTT. Amino acids: CASSEARYARTNEKLFF.

The chain couples TRBV2 to TRBJ1-2; TRBD1 is a possible D gene (6 bases). The germline gives CDR1 SNHLY, CDR2 FYNNEI. The CDR3 is 16 amino acids. V gave up 0 bases and J gave up 1 base, with 12 bases separating them. The CDR3 spells CASSEAAGTSNYGYTF. Written as DNA, the CDR3 is TGTGCCAGCAGTGAAGCGGCCGGGACAAGTAACTATGGCTACACCTTC.

The chain joins TRBV4-1 to TRBJ1-3; D remains unclear. The CDR3 contains 17 residues. The V gene's germline CDR1 is MGHRA and CDR2 YSYEKL. Deletions cut 5 bases from V and 2 bases from J, with 19 bases between. CDR3 sequence reads: CASSWVDQAAPGNTIYF. Written as DNA, the CDR3 is TGCGCCAGCAGCTGGGTGGATCAGGCCGCCCCTGGAAACACCATATATTTT.

This chain connects TRBV6-1 to TRBJ1-2, with a weak D call TRBD1 (5 bases). The CDR3 runs to 12 residues. The V and J ends lost 10 bases and 7 bases respectively, with 16 bases between them. Germline CDR1 is MNHNS and CDR2 is SASEGT. CDR3 nucleotides: TGTGCCACCCGTGATGGGGCAGGTGGCTACACCTTC. This encodes CATRDGAGGYTF.

This chain links TRBV10-3 with TRBJ2-7; D is uncertain. Germline CDR1 is ENHRY and CDR2 is SYGVKD. The CDR3 is 14 amino acids. Trimming took 3 bases from V and 0 from J, leaving 9 bases between them. This CDR3 reads CAISERSSSYEQYF. The CDR3 coding sequence is TGTGCCATCAGTGAACGCTCCAGCTCCTACGAGCAGTACTTC.

V and J are TRBV15 and TRBJ2-7; TRBD1 agrees at 9 bases. The trim removed 5 bases at V and 3 bases at J, leaving 14 bases unmatched. This CDR3 spans 17 amino acids. Germline CDR1 LNHNV, CDR2 YYDKDF (reference sequence). This CDR3 reads CATSGSYPQGAGYEQYF. In DNA, the CDR3 is TGTGCCACCAGCGGATCGTACCCACAGGGGGCTGGCTACGAGCAGTACTTC.

The chain carries TRBV5-4 and TRBJ2-7, with 9 bases identical to TRBD1. The CDR3 runs 13 residues. The junction had 5 bases not matched to a gene; V was cut back by 4 bases and J by 6 bases. The germline V gene has CDR1 SGHNT and CDR2 YYREEE (reference sequence). The CDR3 region has the DNA TGTGCCAGCAGCCCCGGGACAGGGCTCGAGCAGTACTTC. It yields the protein CASSPGTGLEQYF.

The CDR3 loop is CASSPRTTTDTQYF. CDR3 in DNA: TGTGCCAGCAGCCCCCGGACTACCACAGATACGCAGTATTTT. The rearrangement uses TRBV7-3 and TRBJ2-3, with D maybe TRBD2 (6 bases). The CDR3 totals 14 residues. V shed 5 bases and J shed 2 bases, with 11 bases lying between them. CDR1 is SGHTA, CDR2 FQGTGA, per germline.

The chain carries TRBV14 and TRBJ2-1; D uncertain. V was pared by 0 bases and J by 5 bases, with 17 bases between. The CDR3 is made up of 17 amino acids. CDR1 is SGHDN, CDR2 FVKESK, per germline. The CDR3 region is CASSQERGASADNEQFF. For the CDR3, the DNA is TGTGCCAGCAGCCAAGAGAGAGGAGCATCGGCCGACAATGAGCAGTTCTTC.

The chain links TRBV9 to TRBJ2-5; TRBD2 aligns across 8 bases. The ends lost 1 base at V and 1 base at J; junction bases unmatched: 6. Germline V gene lookup returns CDR1 SGDLS and CDR2 YYNGEE. CDR3 length equals 16 residues. CDR3 region: CASSVSGGRLQETQYF. The CDR3 DNA reads TGTGCCAGCAGCGTATCGGGGGGGCGCCTCCAAGAGACCCAGTACTTC.

The chain recombines TRBV6-5 with TRBJ1-1, with D maybe TRBD1 (5 bases). This CDR3 region has 14 residues. Germline loops: CDR1 MNHEY, CDR2 SVGAGI. Trimming left V 5 bases short and J 1 base short, with 11 bases between. The CDR3 DNA reads TGTGCCAGCAGTCAACCCGGACAGAACACTGAAGCTTTCTTT. Translation: CASSQPGQNTEAFF.

This clone showed up just a few times. This chain links TRBV19 with TRBJ2-5; weak D call: TRBD2 (6 bases). This CDR3 has 19 residues. Trimming cost V 3 bases and J 5 bases, with 28 bases left between them. From germline, CDR1 is LNHDA and CDR2 SQIVND (reference sequence). The DNA for the CDR3 is TGTGCCAGTAGTATTAAGCGGCAGCCCAATCCCACCGGAGGGGAGACCCAGTACTTC. Protein sequence: CASSIKRQPNPTGGETQYF.

This chain links TRBV9 with TRBJ1-1, with 11 positions matching TRBD1. Germline-derived CDR1 and CDR2 are SGDLS and YYNGEE. The length of the CDR3 is 15 residues. V lost 4 bases to trimming and J lost 7 bases; unmatched junction nucleotides: 9. CDR3 loop: CASSPEWTGGFEAFF. Here the CDR3 DNA reads TGTGCCAGCAGCCCCGAATGGACAGGGGGCTTTGAAGCTTTCTTT.

This chain connects TRBV7-6 to TRBJ2-7; D might be TRBD1 (5 bases). The ends were cut back, 5 bases at V and 2 bases at J, with 10 bases in the middle. The CDR3 totals 13 residues. Germline CDR1 and CDR2: SGHVS and FNYEAQ. The CDR3 sequence is CASSKQETYEQYF. In DNA, the CDR3 is TGTGCCAGCAGCAAACAGGAGACCTACGAGCAGTACTTC.

The chain uses TRBV7-9 and TRBJ1-5; TRBD1 agrees at 10 bases. Losses at the gene ends were 3 bases for V and 3 bases for J; bases not matched to a gene: 5. Germline V gene data show CDR1 as SEHNR and CDR2 as FQNEAQ (reference sequence). The CDR3 has 16 residues. In DNA, the CDR3 is TGTGCCAGCAGCTTCTCCGACAGGGGGCACAATCAGCCCCAGCATTTT. It codes for CASSFSDRGHNQPQHF.

This clone was recorded a few times. The chain joins TRBV6-5 to TRBJ1-2; D uncertain. The V and J ends lost 10 bases and 3 bases respectively, with 9 bases between them. Germline lookup yields CDR1 MNHEY and CDR2 SVGAGI. CDR3 length equals 11 residues. The DNA of the CDR3 is TGTGCCATTCGTAATCACTATGGCTACACCTTC. Residues: CAIRNHYGYTF.